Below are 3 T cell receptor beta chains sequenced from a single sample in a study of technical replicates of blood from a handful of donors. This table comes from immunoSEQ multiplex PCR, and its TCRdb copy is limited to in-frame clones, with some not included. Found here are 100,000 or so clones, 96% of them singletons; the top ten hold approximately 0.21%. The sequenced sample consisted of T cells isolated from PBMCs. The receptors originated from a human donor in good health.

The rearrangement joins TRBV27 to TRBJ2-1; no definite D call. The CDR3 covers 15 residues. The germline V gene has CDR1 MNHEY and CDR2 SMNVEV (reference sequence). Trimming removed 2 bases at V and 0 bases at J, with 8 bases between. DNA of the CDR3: TGTGCCAGCAGTTTAACAAATCCCTCCTACAATGAGCAGTTCTTC. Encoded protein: CASSLTNPSYNEQFF.

CDR3 region: CASSQDGLAGSYNEQFF. CDR3 DNA sequence: TGCGCCAGCAGCCAAGATGGGCTAGCGGGCTCCTACAATGAGCAGTTCTTC. The chain couples TRBV4-1 to TRBJ2-1; 8 bases match TRBD2. The CDR3 covers 17 residues. V dropped 0 bases and J dropped 0; count of bases not matched to a gene: 4. The germline V gene has CDR1 MGHRA and CDR2 YSYEKL.

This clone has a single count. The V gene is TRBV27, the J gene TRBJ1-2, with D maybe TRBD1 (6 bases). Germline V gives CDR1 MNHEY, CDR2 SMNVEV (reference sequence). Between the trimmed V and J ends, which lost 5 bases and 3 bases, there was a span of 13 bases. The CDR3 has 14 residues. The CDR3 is CASSQTGYDYGYTF. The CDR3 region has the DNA TGTGCCAGCAGTCAAACAGGGTACGACTATGGCTACACCTTC.